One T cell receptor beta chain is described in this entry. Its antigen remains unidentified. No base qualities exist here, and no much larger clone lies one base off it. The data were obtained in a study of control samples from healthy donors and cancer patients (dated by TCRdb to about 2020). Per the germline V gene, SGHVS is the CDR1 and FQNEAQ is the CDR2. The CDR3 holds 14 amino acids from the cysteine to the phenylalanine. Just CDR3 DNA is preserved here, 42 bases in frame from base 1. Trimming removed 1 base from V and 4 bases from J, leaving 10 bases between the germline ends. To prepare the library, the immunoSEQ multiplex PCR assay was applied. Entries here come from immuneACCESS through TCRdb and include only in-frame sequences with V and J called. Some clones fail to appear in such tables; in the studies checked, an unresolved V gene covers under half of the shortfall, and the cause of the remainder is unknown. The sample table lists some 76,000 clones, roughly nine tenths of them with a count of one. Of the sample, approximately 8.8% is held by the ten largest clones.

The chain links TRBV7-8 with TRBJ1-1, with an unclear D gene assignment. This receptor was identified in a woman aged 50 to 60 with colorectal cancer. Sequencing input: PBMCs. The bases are TGTGCCAGCAGCTTAGGTGCGGGGAGCACTGAAGCTTTCTTT. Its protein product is CASSLGAGSTEAFF.